A selection of T cell receptor beta chains follows, all from one sample in a study of T cells in tumors after PD-1 blockade. Measured with immunoSEQ multiplex PCR; TCRdb has only the in-frame clones, and not every one. Altogether about 10,000 clones are present, around 63% being singletons, with the ten largest covering 13%. This specimen consisted of tumor tissue, obtained after anti-PD-1 treatment. All receptors come from a human donor with basal cell carcinoma. Each CDR3 is given with its conserved first and last residue.

TRBV24-1	14	CATSGSPPDEKLFF
TRBV3-1/TRBV3-2	14	CASSQWTGDYGYTF
TRBV5-1	14	CASSLDGTGPGYTF
TRBV9	14	CASSGGTVEDTQYF
TRBV6-5	12	CASSTYGDTQYF
TRBV2	13	CASSGLAGAEQYF
TRBV28	14	CATAGGLGTDTQYF
TRBV6-5	15	CASSLRQPDNSPLHF
TRBV2	16	CASSSGTPGGANVLTF
TRBV19	12	CASSIGGNGYTF
TRBV18	14	CASSPSGSVYEQYF
TRBV7-2	16	CASSSDSAPGANVLTF
TRBV27	13	CASQPGQYNEQFF
TRBV6-2/TRBV6-3	14	CASSARYMNTEAFF
TRBV24-1	14	CATSDSRRGYGYTF
TRBV9	15	CASQLLRRFNYEQYF
TRBV6-1	16	CASSEATIPGRNEQYF
TRBV19	13	CASSPPPGETQYF
TRBV28	13	CASTGDVRQPQHF
TRBV6-5	16	CASSYSSTGRDGKLFF
TRBV7-2	14	CASSPLRSSYEQYF
TRBV6-6	12	CASNRGTETQYF
TRBV5-1	18	CASSPGQTIRTITDTQYF
TRBV7-8	13	CASKVGGANVLTF
TRBV5-1	16	CASSPPSGTSDDEQYF
TRBV4-3	18	CASSRMSGSGGVQETQYF
TRBV5-1	14	CASSLGGGSDTQYF
TRBV6-2/TRBV6-3	14	CASSRAGTVYGYTF
TRBV6-5	15	CASSYGTATNEKLFF
TRBV6-2/TRBV6-3	15	CASSYSGRGSYGYTF
TRBV7-3	15	CASSINYGGADTQYF
TRBV25-1	14	CASSEWGGRETQYF
TRBV5-1	12	CASSPSYNEQFF